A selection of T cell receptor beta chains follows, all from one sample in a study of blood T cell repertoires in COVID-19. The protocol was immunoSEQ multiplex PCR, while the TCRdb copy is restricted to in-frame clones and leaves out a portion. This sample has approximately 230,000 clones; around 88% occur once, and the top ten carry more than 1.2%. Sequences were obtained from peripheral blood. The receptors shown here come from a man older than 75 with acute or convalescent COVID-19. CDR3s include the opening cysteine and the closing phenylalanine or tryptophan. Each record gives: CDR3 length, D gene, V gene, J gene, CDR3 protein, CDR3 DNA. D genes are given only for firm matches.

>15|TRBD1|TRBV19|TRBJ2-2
CASSPWTGAPRELFF
TGTGCCAGTAGTCCTTGGACAGGGGCCCCACGGGAGCTGTTTTTT
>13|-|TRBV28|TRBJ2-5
CASSLGGAETQYF
TGTGCCAGCAGTTTGGGGGGGGCGGAGACCCAGTACTTC
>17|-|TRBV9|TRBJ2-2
CASSVDSSFANTGELFF
TGTGCCAGCAGCGTCGACAGCTCTTTCGCGAACACCGGGGAGCTGTTTTTT
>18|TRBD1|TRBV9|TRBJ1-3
CASSVRVQGTGWGNTIYF
TGTGCCAGCAGCGTAAGGGTTCAAGGGACAGGGTGGGGAAACACCATATATTTT
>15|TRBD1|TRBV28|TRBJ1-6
CASSFLQGGNSPLHF
TGTGCCAGCAGTTTTTTACAGGGGGGGAATTCACCCCTCCACTTT
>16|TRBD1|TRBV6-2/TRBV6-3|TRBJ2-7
CASSSLLRTGGNEQYF
TGTGCCAGCAGTTCCCTTCTTAGGACAGGGGGGAACGAGCAGTACTTC
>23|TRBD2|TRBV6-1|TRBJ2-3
CASSERRQGSGLAGDSSTDTQYF
TGTGCCAGCAGTGAAAGGCGGCAGGGGTCGGGACTAGCGGGGGACTCTAGCACAGATACGCAGTATTTT
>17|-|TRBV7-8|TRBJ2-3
CASSLIGSDPGTDTQYF
TGTGCCAGCAGCTTAATCGGTAGCGACCCTGGCACAGATACGCAGTATTTT
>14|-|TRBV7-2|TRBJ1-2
CASSLDSWEYGYTF
TGTGCCAGCAGCTTGGACAGCTGGGAGTATGGCTACACCTTC
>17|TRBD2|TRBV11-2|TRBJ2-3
CASSLVIQRGGTDTQYF
TGTGCCAGCAGCTTAGTGATTCAGCGGGGGGGCACAGATACGCAGTATTTT